The 11 T cell receptor beta chains presented below share a single source sample, sequenced in a study of T cells expressing NK-cell markers. TCRdb re-called the 5' RACE reads and gives one entry per CDR3 protein, without DNA. Reported are a few hundred thousand distinct CDR3 sequences; the ten largest clones contain roughly 5.2%. Sample: blood T cells: a sorted CD56 or NKG2C T cell subset, CD4+ or CD8+ T cells, or bulk PBMC T cells (not recorded which). The receptors here all came from a man aged 18 to 69 in good health.

The CDR3 spells CAISAEGLRGYEQYF. The rearrangement uses TRBV10-3 and TRBJ2-7; absent DNA, TCRdb's TRBD2 call cannot be checked. Germline CDR1 ENHRY, CDR2 SYGVKD. The CDR3 totals 15 residues.

CDR3 sequence reads: CASSSYRGPGNQPQHF. The V and J genes are TRBV7-8 and TRBJ1-5; without DNA, the TCRdb call of TRBD1 cannot be checked. The CDR3 is made up of 16 amino acids. Germline CDR1 reads SGHVS; CDR2 reads FQNEAQ.

The V call is TRBV7-9, the J call TRBJ2-7; TCRdb's D call of TRBD2 is untestable without DNA. The V gene's germline CDR1 is SEHNR and CDR2 FQNEAQ (reference sequence). This CDR3 spans 17 amino acids. CDR3 amino acids: CASSLRPSGSQGYEQYF.

The chain employs TRBV20-1 and TRBJ2-2; TCRdb's D gene call, TRBD1, goes unchecked for lack of DNA. Germline CDR1 and CDR2: DFQATT and SNEGSKA (reference sequence). This CDR3 contains 16 residues. This CDR3 is CSARGVRGTGTGELFF.

The chain carries TRBV6-4 and TRBJ2-7; with no DNA, the TCRdb D assignment of TRBD1 cannot be verified. This CDR3 is built from 16 residues. Germline CDR1 reads MRHNA; CDR2 reads SNTAGT. CDR3 in amino acids: CASSDSIATGVREQYF.

CDR3 sequence: CASSSEGQDNQPQHF. The V call is TRBV2, the J call TRBJ1-5; TCRdb indicates TRBD1, and absent DNA this call remains unverified. The CDR3 contains 15 residues. From germline, CDR1 is SNHLY and CDR2 FYNNEI.

This chain uses TRBV5-1 with TRBJ2-2; TCRdb's D call, TRBD1, is unchecked because there is no DNA. Germline CDR1 reads SGHRS; CDR2 reads YFSETQ. There are 15 residues in the CDR3. The CDR3 loop is CASSPPDRGRGELFF.

This chain links TRBV7-8 with TRBJ2-1; TCRdb gives TRBD2 as the D gene, but with no DNA this cannot be confirmed. CDR1 and CDR2 from the germline V gene are SGHVS and FQNEAQ. CDR3 length equals 17 residues. The CDR3 sequence: CASSQGDYPSSYNEQFF. The full variable domain, its missing parts supplied by reference TRBV7-8 and TRBJ2-1, is GAGVSQSPRYKVAKRGQDVALRCDPISGHVSLFWYQQALGQGPEFLTYFQNEAQLDKSGLPSDRFFAERPEGSVSTLKIQRTQQEDSAVYLCASSQGDYPSSYNEQFFGPGTRLTVL.

CDR3 protein: CASSPQNGGYTDTQYF. This sequence joins TRBV18 and TRBJ2-3; TCRdb's D call of TRBD1 is untestable without DNA. The germline V gene encodes CDR1 KGHSH and CDR2 LQKENI. CDR3 size: 16 residues.

This chain joins TRBV5-1 and TRBJ2-5; TCRdb's D call of TRBD1 is untestable without DNA. This CDR3 spans 16 amino acids. Germline assignment: CDR1 SGHRS and CDR2 YFSETQ. The CDR3 reads CASSLEGTGGQENQYF.

The rearrangement joins TRBV12-3 or TRBV12-4 to TRBJ1-3; TCRdb indicates TRBD1, and absent DNA this call remains unverified. The CDR3 spans 16 residues. CDR3 region: CASSQTQGFSGNTIYF.